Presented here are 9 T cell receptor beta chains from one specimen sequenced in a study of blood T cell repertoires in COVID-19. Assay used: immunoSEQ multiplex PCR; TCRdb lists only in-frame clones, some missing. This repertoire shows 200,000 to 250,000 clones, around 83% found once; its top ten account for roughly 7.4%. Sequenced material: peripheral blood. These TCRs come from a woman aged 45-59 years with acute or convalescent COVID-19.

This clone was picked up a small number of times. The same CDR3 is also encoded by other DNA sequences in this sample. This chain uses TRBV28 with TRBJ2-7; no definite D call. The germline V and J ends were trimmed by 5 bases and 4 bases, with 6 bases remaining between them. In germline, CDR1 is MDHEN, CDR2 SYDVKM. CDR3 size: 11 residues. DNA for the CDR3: TGTGCCAGCAGTGCCAGGTACGAGCAGTACTTC. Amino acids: CASSARYEQYF.

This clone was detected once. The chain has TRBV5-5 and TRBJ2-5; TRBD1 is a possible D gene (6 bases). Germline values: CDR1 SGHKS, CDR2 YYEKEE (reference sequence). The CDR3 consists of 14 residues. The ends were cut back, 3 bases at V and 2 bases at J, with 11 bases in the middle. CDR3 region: CASSSPGQQETQYF. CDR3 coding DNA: TGTGCCAGCAGCTCGCCGGGACAACAAGAGACCCAGTACTTC.

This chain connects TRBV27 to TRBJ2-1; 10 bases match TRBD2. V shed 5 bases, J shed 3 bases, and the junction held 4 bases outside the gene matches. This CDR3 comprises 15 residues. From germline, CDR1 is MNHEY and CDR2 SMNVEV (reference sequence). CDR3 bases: TGTGCCAGCAGTCCAGCGGGGGGGTTCTACAATGAGCAGTTCTTC. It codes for CASSPAGGFYNEQFF.

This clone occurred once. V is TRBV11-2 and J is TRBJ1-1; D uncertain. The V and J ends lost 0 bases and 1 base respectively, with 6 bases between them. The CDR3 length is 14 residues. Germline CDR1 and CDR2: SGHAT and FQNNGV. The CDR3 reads CASSLEGRNTEAFF. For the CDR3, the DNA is TGTGCCAGCAGCTTAGAGGGGAGGAACACTGAAGCTTTCTTT.

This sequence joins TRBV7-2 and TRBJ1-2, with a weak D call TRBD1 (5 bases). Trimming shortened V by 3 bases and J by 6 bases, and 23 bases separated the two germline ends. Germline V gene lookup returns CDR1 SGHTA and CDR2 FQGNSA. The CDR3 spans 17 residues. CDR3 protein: CASSLGDFSIPSNGYTF. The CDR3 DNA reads TGTGCCAGCAGCTTGGGGGACTTCTCAATCCCCTCCAATGGCTACACCTTC.

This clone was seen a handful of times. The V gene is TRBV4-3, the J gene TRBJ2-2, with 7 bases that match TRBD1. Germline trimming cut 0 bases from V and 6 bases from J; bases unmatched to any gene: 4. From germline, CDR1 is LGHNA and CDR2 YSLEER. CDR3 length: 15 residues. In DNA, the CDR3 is TGCGCCAGCAGCCAAGACGTACAGGGGTCCGGGGAGCTGTTTTTT. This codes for CASSQDVQGSGELFF.

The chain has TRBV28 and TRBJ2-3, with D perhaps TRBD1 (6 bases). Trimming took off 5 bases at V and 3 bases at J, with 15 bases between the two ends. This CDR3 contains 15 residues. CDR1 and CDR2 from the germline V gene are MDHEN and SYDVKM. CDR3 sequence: CASSTPGTRTDTQYF. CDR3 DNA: TGTGCCAGCAGTACACCCGGGACACGGACAGATACGCAGTATTTT.

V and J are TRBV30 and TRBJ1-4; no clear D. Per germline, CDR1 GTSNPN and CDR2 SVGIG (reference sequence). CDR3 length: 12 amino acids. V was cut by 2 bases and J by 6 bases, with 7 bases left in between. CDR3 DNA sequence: TGTGCCTGGAGTCGGGGTGATGAAAAACTGTTTTTT. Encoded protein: CAWSRGDEKLFF.

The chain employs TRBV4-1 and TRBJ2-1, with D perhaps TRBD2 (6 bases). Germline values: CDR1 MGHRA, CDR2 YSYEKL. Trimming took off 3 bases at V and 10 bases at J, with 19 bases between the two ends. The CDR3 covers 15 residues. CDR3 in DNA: TGCGCCAGCAGCCATCCGGGGGACCATCTACCCGAGCAGTTCTTC. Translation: CASSHPGDHLPEQFF.